The 19 T cell receptor beta chains below come from one sample, sequenced in a study of T cell responses to AZD1222 COVID-19 vaccine. The repertoire was sequenced with immunoSEQ multiplex PCR; TCRdb's copy has only in-frame clones and lacks some. The sample consists of about 110,000 clones, 88% of them appearing once. The sequencing used peripheral blood, collected on day 0 of MenACWY control vaccination. Receptors were obtained from an adult in good health.

The chain uses TRBV28 and TRBJ2-5; TRBD2 matches 8 bases. The junction had 9 bases not matched to a gene; V was cut back by 4 bases and J by 5 bases. The CDR3 is made up of 15 amino acids. CDR1 is MDHEN, CDR2 SYDVKM, per germline. CDR3 DNA sequence: TGTGCCAGCAGTTCACTAGCGGCGGGCCGTGAGACCCAGTACTTC. Translated, it gives CASSSLAAGRETQYF. Together with reference TRBV28 and TRBJ2-5, the CDR3 gives the full variable domain: DVKVTQSSRYLVKRTGEKVFLECVQDMDHENMFWYRQDPGLGLRLIYFSYDVKMKEKGDIPEGYSVSREKKERFSLILESASTNQTSMYLCASSSLAAGRETQYFGPGTRLLVL.

This sequence joins TRBV29-1 and TRBJ2-3, with TRBD2 matching 12 bases. Germline CDR1 and CDR2: SQVTM and ANQGSEA. The length of the CDR3 is 15 residues. V lost 7 bases to trimming and J lost 5 bases; unmatched junction nucleotides: 10. CDR3 nucleotides: TGCAGCGCAGGACTAGCGGGACCCCGGGGAGATACGCAGTATTTT. Translation gives CSAGLAGPRGDTQYF.

The chain combines TRBV6-6 with TRBJ2-7; 9 bases align to TRBD1. V was clipped by 0 bases and J by 4 bases; unmatched bases: 7. The CDR3 runs to 16 residues. CDR1 and CDR2 from the germline V gene are MNHNY and SVGAGI (reference sequence). The CDR3: CASSYSRDRVLYEQYF. Here the CDR3 DNA reads TGTGCCAGCAGTTACTCCCGGGACAGGGTCCTATACGAGCAGTACTTC.

This clone occurred a few times. J is TRBJ1-1 and V is TRBV11-3; D perhaps matches TRBD1 (5 bases). V was cut by 0 bases and J by 11 bases, with 13 bases left in between. The CDR3 loop spans 13 amino acids. From germline, CDR1 is SGHNT and CDR2 YENEEA. CDR3 DNA sequence: TGTGCCAGCAGCTTAGACCCCGGGACCCCGGCTTTCTTT. This translates into CASSLDPGTPAFF. Variable domain in full (rest from reference TRBV11-3 and TRBJ1-1): EAGVVQSPRYKIIEKKQPVAFWCNPISGHNTLYWYLQNLGQGPELLIRYENEEAVDDSQLPKDRFSAERLKGVDSTLKIQPAELGDSAVYLCASSLDPGTPAFFGQGTRLTVV.

The chain recombines TRBV9 with TRBJ1-4, with 7 nucleotides matching TRBD1. J was trimmed by 4 bases and V by 2 bases; bases with no gene match: 8. CDR3 length: 16 amino acids. Germline-derived CDR1 and CDR2 are SGDLS and YYNGEE. DNA of the CDR3: TGTGCCAGCAGCGTCAGTCTGGGACAGATTAATGAAAAACTGTTTTTT. Its translation is CASSVSLGQINEKLFF.

The CDR3 DNA reads as TGTGCCAGCAGCTGGGGACAGGGGGCTTCGTCACCCCTCCACTTT. This codes for CASSWGQGASSPLHF. This chain uses TRBV7-6 with TRBJ1-6; 12 bases align to TRBD1. The V segment lost 4 bases and the J segment 10 bases; nucleotides outside the gene matches: 5. CDR3 size: 15 residues. Germline V gene sequence: CDR1 SGHVS, CDR2 FNYEAQ. Combining the CDR3 with reference TRBV7-6 and TRBJ1-6 gives the whole variable domain GAGVSQSPRYKVTKRGQDVALRCDPISGHVSLYWYRQALGQGPEFLTYFNYEAQQDKSGLPNDRFSAERPEGSISTLTIQRTEQRDSAMYRCASSWGQGASSPLHFGNGTRLTVT.

This chain joins TRBV6-5 and TRBJ2-1, with 7 bases matching TRBD2. The V gene end was trimmed by 0 bases and the J gene end by 4 bases; junction bases not matched to a gene: 6. CDR3 length: 16 amino acids. CDR1 is MNHEY and CDR2 is SVGAGI in the germline V gene. The CDR3 spells CASSYSMKRGYNEQFF. The CDR3 nucleotides are TGTGCCAGCAGTTACTCGATGAAGCGGGGTTACAATGAGCAGTTCTTC.

This sequence joins TRBV11-1 and TRBJ1-1; D is unclear. Germline V CDR1 and CDR2: SGHAT, FQDESV (reference sequence). This CDR3 is 14 amino acids long. Trimming left V 5 bases short and J 0 bases short, with 10 bases between. The CDR3 sequence is CASSEQSMNTEAFF. The CDR3 region has the DNA TGTGCCAGCAGCGAACAGAGTATGAACACTGAAGCTTTCTTT.

This clone was picked up one time. V is TRBV4-1 and J is TRBJ2-1; 8 nucleotides line up with TRBD2. This CDR3 has 16 residues. Germline lookup yields CDR1 MGHRA and CDR2 YSYEKL. Germline trimming cut 0 bases from V and 6 bases from J; bases unmatched to any gene: 7. In DNA, the CDR3 is TGCGCCAGCAGCCAAGATGAAGCGGGAGCCAGCAATGAGCAGTTCTTC. It is translated as CASSQDEAGASNEQFF.

The chain combines TRBV20-1 with TRBJ1-4; 8 bases agree with TRBD1. The germline gives CDR1 DFQATT, CDR2 SNEGSKA (reference sequence). V lost 3 bases to trimming and J lost 8 bases; unmatched junction nucleotides: 11. The CDR3 consists of 15 residues. The CDR3 here is CSASPRPGGGEKLFF. CDR3 nucleotides: TGCAGTGCTAGTCCCCGACCAGGGGGCGGGGAAAAACTGTTTTTT.

V gene TRBV19 combines with J gene TRBJ1-1, with 8 bases that match TRBD1. The germline V gene encodes CDR1 LNHDA and CDR2 SQIVND (reference sequence). V shed 5 bases and J 1 base; nucleotides not matched to a gene: 12. This CDR3 region has 17 residues. CDR3 DNA sequence: TGTGCCAGTAGTTCTAGGGACAGGTTCTCGAAGAACACTGAAGCTTTCTTT. Amino acids: CASSSRDRFSKNTEAFF.

The genes are TRBV7-3 and TRBJ1-5, with D maybe TRBD1 (6 bases). CDR1 SGHTA and CDR2 FQGTGA come from the germline V gene. The CDR3 is 17 amino acids. The V end was cut by 5 bases, the J end by 2 bases, with 19 bases between. The CDR3 coding sequence is TGTGCCAGCAGCCACCCGTCGGGGGGCAAGGGCAATCAGCCCCAGCATTTT. Protein: CASSHPSGGKGNQPQHF.

The chain carries TRBV4-3 and TRBJ2-2, with D possibly TRBD2 on 5 matching bases. The V end lost 0 bases, the J end lost 4 bases, and 12 bases lay between the germline ends. This CDR3 is built from 16 residues. Germline V gives CDR1 LGHNA, CDR2 YSLEER. The CDR3 DNA reads as TGCGCCAGCAGCCAAGATAGTGAGGGTACCACCGGGGAGCTGTTTTTT. This codes for CASSQDSEGTTGELFF.

This chain joins TRBV12-3 or TRBV12-4 and TRBJ2-7; maybe TRBD2 (5 bases). Trimming shortened V by 7 bases and J by 2 bases, and 9 bases separated the two germline ends. The CDR3 consists of 12 residues. The CDR3 nucleotides read TGTGCCAGCACCGGAGCGGCCTACGAGCAGTACTTC. Its protein is CASTGAAYEQYF.

This clone is a singleton in its sample. This chain uses TRBV28 with TRBJ1-1, with D possibly TRBD1 on 6 matching bases. CDR1 and CDR2 (germline): MDHEN, SYDVKM. With 5 bases removed from V and 2 bases from J, the gap between germline ends came to 12 bases. The length of the CDR3 is 14 residues. The CDR3 DNA is TGTGCCAGCAGTACAGGGTTGGGTAACACTGAAGCTTTCTTT. Translated, it gives CASSTGLGNTEAFF.

This clone was detected only once. The chain has TRBV27 and TRBJ2-3; no clear D gene. Trimming cost V 3 bases and J 1 base, with 5 bases left between them. The CDR3 extends over 13 amino acids. Per the germline V gene, CDR1 is MNHEY and CDR2 is SMNVEV (reference sequence). CDR3 sequence (DNA): TGTGCCAGCAGTTTTTCGCGCACAGATACGCAGTATTTT. It codes for CASSFSRTDTQYF.

V usage is TRBV4-2 and J usage is TRBJ2-2, with 7 bases that match TRBD2. V lost 11 bases and J lost 0; bases outside the gene matches: 6. The germline V gene encodes CDR1 LGHNA and CDR2 YNFKEQ. The CDR3 totals 14 residues. This chain's CDR3 is CAGRGRTNTGELFF. CDR3 DNA sequence: TGTGCCGGGAGGGGCAGAACGAACACCGGGGAGCTGTTTTTT.

The rearrangement links TRBV20-1 to TRBJ2-7, with 8 bases aligning to TRBD2. In germline, CDR1 is DFQATT, CDR2 SNEGSKA (reference sequence). CDR3 size: 16 residues. The V and J ends lost 3 bases and 2 bases, in that order; junction bases with no gene match: 12. CDR3 coding DNA: TGCAGTGCTAGTACGGGGGCTAGCGGGCGGACCTACGAGCAGTACTTC. The encoded protein is CSASTGASGRTYEQYF.

The J gene is TRBJ2-1, the V gene TRBV11-3; TRBD2 is a possible D gene (6 bases). This CDR3 has 13 residues. From germline, CDR1 is SGHNT and CDR2 YENEEA. V was cut by 5 bases and J by 9 bases, with 14 bases left in between. Here the CDR3 DNA reads TGTGCCAGCAGCGTCTTGACTAGTGCTGAGCAGTTCTTC. It yields the protein CASSVLTSAEQFF.